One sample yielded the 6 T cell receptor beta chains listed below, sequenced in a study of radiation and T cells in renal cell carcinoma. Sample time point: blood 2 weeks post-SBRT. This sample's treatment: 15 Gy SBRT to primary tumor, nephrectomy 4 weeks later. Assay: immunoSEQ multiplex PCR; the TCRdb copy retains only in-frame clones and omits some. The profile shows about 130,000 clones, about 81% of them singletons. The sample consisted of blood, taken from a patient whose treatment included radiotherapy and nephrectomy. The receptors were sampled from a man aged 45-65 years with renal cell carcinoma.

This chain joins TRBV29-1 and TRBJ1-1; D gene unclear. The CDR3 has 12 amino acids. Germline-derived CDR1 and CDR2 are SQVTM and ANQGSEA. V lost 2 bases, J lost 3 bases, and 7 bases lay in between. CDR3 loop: CSVELGDTEAFF. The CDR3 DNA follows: TGCAGCGTTGAATTGGGCGACACTGAAGCTTTCTTT.

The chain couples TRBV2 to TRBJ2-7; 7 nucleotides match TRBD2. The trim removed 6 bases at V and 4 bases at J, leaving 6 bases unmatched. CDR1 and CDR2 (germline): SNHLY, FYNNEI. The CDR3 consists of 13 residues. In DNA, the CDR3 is TGTGCCAGCAGCGCTGGGACTATTTACGAGCAGTACTTC. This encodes CASSAGTIYEQYF.

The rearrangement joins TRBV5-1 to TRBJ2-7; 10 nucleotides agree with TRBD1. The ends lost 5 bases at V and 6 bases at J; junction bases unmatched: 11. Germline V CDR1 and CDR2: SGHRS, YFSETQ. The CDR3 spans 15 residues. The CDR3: CASRDPGTGAGEQYF. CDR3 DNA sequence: TGCGCCAGCAGGGATCCAGGGACAGGGGCGGGCGAGCAGTACTTC. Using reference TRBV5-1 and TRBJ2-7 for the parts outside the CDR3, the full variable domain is KAGVTQTPRYLIKTRGQQVTLSCSPISGHRSVSWYQQTPGQGLQFLFEYFSETQRNKGNFPGRFSGRQFSNSRSEMNVSTLELGDSALYLCASRDPGTGAGEQYFGPGTRLTVT.

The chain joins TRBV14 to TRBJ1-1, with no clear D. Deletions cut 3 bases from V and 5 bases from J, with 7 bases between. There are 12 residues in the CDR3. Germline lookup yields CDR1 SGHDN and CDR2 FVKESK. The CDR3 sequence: CASSQGWTEAFF. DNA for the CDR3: TGTGCCAGCAGCCAGGGATGGACTGAAGCTTTCTTT.

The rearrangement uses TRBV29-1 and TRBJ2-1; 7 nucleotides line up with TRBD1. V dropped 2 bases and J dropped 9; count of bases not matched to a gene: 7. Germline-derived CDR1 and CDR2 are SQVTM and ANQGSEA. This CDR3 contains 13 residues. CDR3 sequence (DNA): TGCAGCGTTGAAAGACCGGGACAGCTTGAGCAGTTCTTC. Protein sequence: CSVERPGQLEQFF.

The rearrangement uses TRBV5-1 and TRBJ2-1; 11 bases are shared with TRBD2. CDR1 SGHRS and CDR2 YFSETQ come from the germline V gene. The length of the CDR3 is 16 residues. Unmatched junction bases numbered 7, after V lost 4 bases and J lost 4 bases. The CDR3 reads CASSPGTSGLYNEQFF. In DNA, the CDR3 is TGCGCCAGCAGCCCAGGGACTAGCGGTTTGTACAATGAGCAGTTCTTC.